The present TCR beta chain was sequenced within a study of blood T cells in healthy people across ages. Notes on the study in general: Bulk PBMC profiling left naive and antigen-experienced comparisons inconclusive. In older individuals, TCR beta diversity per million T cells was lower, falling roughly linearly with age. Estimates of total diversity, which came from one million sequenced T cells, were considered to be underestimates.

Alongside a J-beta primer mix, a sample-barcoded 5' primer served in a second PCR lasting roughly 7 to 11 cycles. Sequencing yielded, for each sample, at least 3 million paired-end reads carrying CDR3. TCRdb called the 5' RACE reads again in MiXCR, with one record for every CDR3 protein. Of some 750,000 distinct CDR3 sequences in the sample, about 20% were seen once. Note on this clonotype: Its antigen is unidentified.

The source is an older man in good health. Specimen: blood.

The CDR3 DNA reads TGTGCCAGCAGCTTAGCTGGGCAGACGAACCGTCCGTTCTTC. Its protein is CASSLAGQTNRPFF. The J gene is TRBJ2-1, the V gene TRBV11-2; D is uncertain. The CDR3 is 14 residues long. Between the trimmed V and J ends, which lost 1 base and 15 bases, there was a span of 19 bases. Germline values: CDR1 SGHAT, CDR2 FQNNGV.